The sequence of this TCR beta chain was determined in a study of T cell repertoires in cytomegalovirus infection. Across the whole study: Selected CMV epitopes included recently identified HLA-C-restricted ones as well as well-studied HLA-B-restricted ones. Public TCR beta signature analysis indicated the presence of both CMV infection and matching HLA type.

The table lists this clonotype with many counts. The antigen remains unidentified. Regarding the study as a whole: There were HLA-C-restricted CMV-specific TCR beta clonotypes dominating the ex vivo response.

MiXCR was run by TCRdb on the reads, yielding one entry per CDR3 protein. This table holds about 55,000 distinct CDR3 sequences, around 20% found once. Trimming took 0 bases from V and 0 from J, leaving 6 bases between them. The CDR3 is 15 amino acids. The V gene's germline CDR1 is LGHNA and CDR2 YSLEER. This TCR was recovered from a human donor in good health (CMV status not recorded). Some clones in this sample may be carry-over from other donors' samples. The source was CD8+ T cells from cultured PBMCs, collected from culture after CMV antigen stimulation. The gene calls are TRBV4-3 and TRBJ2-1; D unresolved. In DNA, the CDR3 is TGCGCCAGCAGCCAAGACCCATACTCCTACAATGAGCAGTTCTTC. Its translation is CASSQDPYSYNEQFF.